This T cell receptor beta chain was recorded in a study of cytomegalovirus exposure and HLA in healthy donors. Study-wide results and limits: In a later analysis, specific HLA alleles were associated with approximately 16,000 TCR beta sequences at a 0.05 false discovery rate. Owing to their indistinguishability, certain V segments, notably TRBV6-2 and TRBV6-3, were excluded.

Concerning this clone itself: Its antigen remains unidentified.

Vbeta (60) and Jbeta (13) primers were used in the PCR. Profiling relied on immunoSEQ multiplex PCR, and the TCRdb table lists in-frame clones only, not all of them. The sample carries under 150,000 clones, just under 80% recorded once. Between the trimmed V and J ends, which lost 6 bases and 9 bases, there was a span of 15 bases. The CDR3 is 13 amino acids. Germline values: CDR1 MNHNY, CDR2 SVGAGI (reference sequence). Donors consisted of healthy bone marrow donors. Sequencing was performed on PBMCs. The genes are TRBV6-6 and TRBJ1-5; D might be TRBD1 (5 bases). The receptor was isolated from a male donor in good health and CMV-seronegative. CDR3 bases: TGTGCCAGCAGCCGGACACGGCGGGGGCCCCAGCATTTT. As protein: CASSRTRRGPQHF.